Listed below are T cell receptor beta chains from one sample, sequenced in a study of T cell responses to AZD1222 COVID-19 vaccine. Using immunoSEQ multiplex PCR, the repertoire was profiled, and TCRdb retains in-frame clones only, with some absent. Of around 190,000 clones in the sample, approximately 90% were seen once. The material was peripheral blood, obtained 28 days after the second AZD1222 dose. The receptors come from an adult who received the AZD1222 COVID-19 vaccine. Each CDR3 is given with its conserved first and last residue. A D gene is named only where the DNA matches it firmly. For some rows the clone size is stated as once, few or many, or as a class when expanded; others skip it.

TRBV14	TRBJ2-7	-	-	CASSQVYEQYF	TGTGCCAGCAGCCAAGTCTACGAGCAGTACTTC
TRBV18	TRBJ2-1	-	-	CASSPSDSREQFF	TGTGCCAGCTCACCCTCGGACAGCCGGGAGCAGTTCTTC
TRBV12-3/TRBV12-4	TRBJ1-2	-	-	CASSLARYGYTF	TGTGCCAGCAGTTTAGCCCGATATGGCTACACCTTC
TRBV12-2	TRBJ1-1	-	-	CASRLDAPKNTEAFF	TGTGCAAGTCGCTTAGACGCCCCTAAGAACACTGAAGCTTTCTTT
TRBV30	TRBJ1-4	few	-	CAWSGPGGPNEKLFF	TGTGCCTGGAGTGGGCCTGGGGGGCCCAATGAAAAACTGTTTTTT
TRBV24-1	TRBJ2-1	-	TRBD2	CATSDPGASGSNFGQFF	TGTGCCACCAGTGATCCAGGGGCTAGCGGGAGTAATTTCGGGCAGTTCTTC
TRBV3-1/TRBV3-2	TRBJ2-1	-	TRBD2	CASSQHTSGRAEGEQFF	TGTGCCAGCAGCCAGCACACTAGCGGGAGGGCCGAAGGTGAGCAGTTCTTC
TRBV11-2	TRBJ1-6	-	-	CASSLDPNSPLHF	TGTGCCAGCAGCTTAGACCCGAATTCACCCCTCCACTTT
TRBV5-4	TRBJ2-7	-	-	CASSLPGSQSYEQYF	TGTGCCAGCAGCCTACCTGGGTCGCAGAGCTACGAGCAGTACTTC
TRBV18	TRBJ2-5	once	TRBD2	CASSPLPPTSGDYQETQYF	TGTGCCAGCTCACCACTCCCCCCGACTAGCGGGGACTACCAAGAGACCCAGTACTTC
TRBV12-3/TRBV12-4	TRBJ1-1	-	TRBD1	CASSPGGAEAFF	TGTGCCAGCAGTCCAGGGGGAGCTGAAGCTTTCTTT
TRBV5-1	TRBJ1-4	-	-	CASSPVAGSNEKLFF	TGCGCCAGCAGCCCGGTTGCAGGGTCTAATGAAAAACTGTTTTTT
TRBV19	TRBJ1-2	-	-	CASSITGAYGYTF	TGTGCCAGTAGTATAACAGGTGCCTATGGCTACACCTTC
TRBV29-1	TRBJ2-3	-	TRBD2	CSVGLAVSTDTQYF	TGCAGCGTTGGACTAGCGGTGAGCACAGATACGCAGTATTTT
TRBV10-3	TRBJ2-1	-	TRBD2	CAISDSGGRTYNEQFF	TGTGCCATCAGTGATTCAGGCGGGAGGACATACAATGAGCAGTTCTTC
TRBV2	TRBJ2-1	-	TRBD1	CASSEAVDRGVDNEQFF	TGTGCCAGCAGTGAAGCCGTCGACAGGGGGGTAGACAATGAGCAGTTCTTC
TRBV7-9	TRBJ1-3	-	TRBD1	CASGIRGSSGNTIYF	TGTGCCAGCGGGATCAGGGGGTCCTCTGGAAACACCATATATTTT
TRBV19	TRBJ1-5	-	-	CASSIVKYQPQHF	TGTGCCAGTAGTATCGTCAAGTATCAGCCCCAGCATTTT
TRBV4-1	TRBJ1-1	once	TRBD1	CASSRDRALNTEAFF	TGCGCCAGCAGCCGGGACAGGGCACTGAACACTGAAGCTTTCTTT
TRBV10-3	TRBJ2-3	-	-	CAIMAPSTDTQYF	TGTGCCATCATGGCCCCTAGCACAGATACGCAGTATTTT
TRBV19	TRBJ1-1	-	TRBD1	CASRGQGATEAFF	TGTGCCAGCCGGGGACAGGGAGCCACTGAAGCTTTCTTT
TRBV18	TRBJ1-1	-	TRBD1	CASSLQGDSTEAFF	TGTGCCAGCTCACTGCAGGGGGATAGTACTGAAGCTTTCTTT
TRBV5-1	TRBJ2-6	-	-	CASSLSVNSGRLSGANVLTF	TGCGCCAGCAGCTTGTCGGTTAACTCGGGACGGTTATCTGGGGCCAACGTCCTGACTTTC
TRBV29-1	TRBJ2-7	-	-	CSVVGPYERQYF	TGCAGCGTTGTGGGGCCCTACGAGCGGCAGTACTTC
TRBV7-9	TRBJ2-1	-	TRBD2	CASSLPLAGEANEQFF	TGTGCCAGCAGCTTACCCTTAGCGGGAGAGGCCAATGAGCAGTTCTTC
TRBV7-8	TRBJ1-4	-	-	CASSLAGTPGEKLFF	TGTGCCAGCAGCTTAGCCGGGACACCCGGGGAAAAACTGTTTTTT
TRBV6-5	TRBJ2-7	-	-	CASSEGPGRHEQYF	TGTGCCAGCAGCGAGGGTCCGGGACGGCACGAGCAGTACTTC
TRBV11-2	TRBJ2-7	once	TRBD1	CASSSDRAYEQYF	TGTGCCAGCAGCTCGGACAGGGCCTACGAGCAGTACTTC
TRBV7-2	TRBJ1-2	-	-	CASSRELLGGYTF	TGTGCCAGCAGTAGGGAACTACTAGGGGGCTACACCTTC
TRBV11-2	TRBJ2-1	-	TRBD2	CASSFTSGAWNEQFF	TGTGCCAGCAGCTTCACTAGCGGGGCCTGGAATGAGCAGTTCTTC
TRBV19	TRBJ2-7	-	TRBD1	CASSITGGFYEQYF	TGTGCCAGTAGTATCACAGGGGGCTTCTACGAGCAGTACTTC
TRBV12-3/TRBV12-4	TRBJ2-2	-	-	CASSQARTGELFF	TGTGCCAGCAGCCAAGCGAGGACCGGGGAGCTGTTTTTT
TRBV29-1	TRBJ1-2	-	TRBD1	CSAGTGGIENGYTF	TGCAGCGCTGGGACAGGGGGGATAGAGAATGGCTACACCTTC
TRBV9	TRBJ1-5	-	TRBD1	CASSVSEGAGQPQHF	TGTGCCAGCAGCGTAAGTGAGGGGGCGGGACAGCCCCAGCATTTT
TRBV7-3	TRBJ2-1	-	-	CASSPRGGWDNEQFF	TGTGCCAGCAGCCCAAGGGGCGGGTGGGACAATGAGCAGTTCTTC
TRBV14	TRBJ1-1	-	-	CASSPKWGSMNTEAFF	TGTGCCAGCAGCCCCAAGTGGGGGAGCATGAACACTGAAGCTTTCTTT
TRBV6-1	TRBJ1-2	-	-	CASSEARSLNYGYTF	TGTGCCAGCAGTGAAGCCAGGAGTCTTAACTATGGCTACACCTTC
TRBV12-3/TRBV12-4	TRBJ2-7	-	-	CASSLRQPYEQYF	TGTGCCAGCAGTTTAAGGCAGCCCTACGAGCAGTACTTC
TRBV19	TRBJ1-2	-	-	CASTFPTATYGYTF	TGTGCCAGTACATTCCCGACAGCAACTTATGGCTACACCTTC
TRBV9	TRBJ1-3	-	-	CASSVDFSSGNTIYF	TGTGCCAGCAGCGTAGATTTCAGCTCTGGAAACACCATATATTTT
TRBV30	TRBJ1-1	few	-	CAWSNGGGTEAFF	TGTGCCTGGAGTAACGGGGGAGGAACTGAAGCTTTCTTT
TRBV27	TRBJ2-3	-	-	CASSLYRGLGTDTQYF	TGTGCCAGCAGTTTATACAGGGGACTCGGCACAGATACGCAGTATTTT
TRBV27	TRBJ1-1	-	-	CASSSLPIRTEAFF	TGTGCCAGCAGTTCCCTCCCTATACGGACTGAAGCTTTCTTT
TRBV5-4	TRBJ2-7	-	-	CASSLGGGEQYF	TGTGCCAGCAGCTTGGGGGGCGGGGAGCAGTACTTC
TRBV11-2	TRBJ2-5	-	TRBD2	CASSFGIAGVEETQYF	TGTGCCAGCAGCTTTGGGATAGCGGGAGTGGAGGAGACCCAGTACTTC
TRBV2	TRBJ1-4	-	-	CASSDPLKGKLFF	TGTGCCAGCAGTGACCCTTTAAAGGGGAAACTGTTTTTT
TRBV5-1	TRBJ2-2	-	-	CASSPANTGELFF	TGCGCCAGCAGCCCTGCGAACACCGGGGAGCTGTTTTTT
TRBV7-6	TRBJ1-1	-	-	CASSRLSSEAFF	TGTGCCAGCAGCCGCCTTTCCTCTGAAGCTTTCTTT
TRBV6-4	TRBJ2-3	few	-	CASSDSVEGDTQYF	TGTGCCAGCAGTGACTCTGTTGAGGGAGATACGCAGTATTTT
TRBV11-2	TRBJ2-1	-	-	CASSLLRGGTVNEQFF	TGTGCCAGCAGCTTATTACGGGGCGGGACTGTCAATGAGCAGTTCTTC